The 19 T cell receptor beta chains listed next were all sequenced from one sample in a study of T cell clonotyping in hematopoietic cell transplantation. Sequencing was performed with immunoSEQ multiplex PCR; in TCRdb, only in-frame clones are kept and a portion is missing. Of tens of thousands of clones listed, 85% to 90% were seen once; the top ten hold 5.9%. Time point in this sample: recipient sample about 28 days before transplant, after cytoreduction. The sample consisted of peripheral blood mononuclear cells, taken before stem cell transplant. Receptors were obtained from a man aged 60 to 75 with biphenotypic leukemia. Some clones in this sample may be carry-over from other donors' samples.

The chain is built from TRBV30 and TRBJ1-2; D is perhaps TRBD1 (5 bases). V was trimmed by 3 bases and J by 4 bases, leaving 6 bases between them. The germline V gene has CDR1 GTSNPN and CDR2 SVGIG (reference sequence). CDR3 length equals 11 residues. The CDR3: CAWRTGYGYTF. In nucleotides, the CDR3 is TGTGCCTGGAGAACAGGCTATGGCTACACCTTC.

The CDR3 loop reads CASSSRRLGGETQYF. CDR3 DNA: TGTGCCAGCAGTTCACGGAGGCTAGGCGGAGAGACCCAGTACTTC. The genes are TRBV5-6 and TRBJ2-5, with D perhaps matching TRBD2 (5 bases). Germline lookup yields CDR1 SGHDT and CDR2 YYEEEE. Trimming cost V 5 bases and J 4 bases, with 18 bases left between them. The CDR3 length is 15 residues.

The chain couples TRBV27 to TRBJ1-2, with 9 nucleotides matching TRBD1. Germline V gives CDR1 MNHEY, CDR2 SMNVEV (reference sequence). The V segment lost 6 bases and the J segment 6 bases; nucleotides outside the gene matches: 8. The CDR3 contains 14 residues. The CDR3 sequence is CASRDEGQGNGYTF. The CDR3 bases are TGTGCCAGCAGGGATGAGGGACAGGGCAATGGCTACACCTTC.

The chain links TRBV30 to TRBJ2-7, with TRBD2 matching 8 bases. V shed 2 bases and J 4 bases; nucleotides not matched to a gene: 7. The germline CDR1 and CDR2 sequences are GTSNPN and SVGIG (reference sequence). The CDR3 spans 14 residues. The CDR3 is CAWSRGGGSYEQYF. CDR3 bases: TGTGCCTGGAGTCGAGGCGGGGGGTCTTACGAGCAGTACTTC.

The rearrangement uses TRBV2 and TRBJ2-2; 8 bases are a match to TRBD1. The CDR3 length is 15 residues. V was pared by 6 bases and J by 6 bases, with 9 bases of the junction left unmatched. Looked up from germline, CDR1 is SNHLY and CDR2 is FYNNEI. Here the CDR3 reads CASRPDRGSAGELFF. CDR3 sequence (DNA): TGTGCCAGCAGACCTGACAGGGGATCGGCCGGGGAGCTGTTTTTT. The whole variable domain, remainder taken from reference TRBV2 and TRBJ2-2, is EPEVTQTPSHQVTQMGQEVILRCVPISNHLYFYWYRQILGQKVEFLVSFYNNEISEKSEIFDDQFSVERPDGSNFTLKIRSTKLEDSAMYFCASRPDRGSAGELFFGEGSRLTVL.

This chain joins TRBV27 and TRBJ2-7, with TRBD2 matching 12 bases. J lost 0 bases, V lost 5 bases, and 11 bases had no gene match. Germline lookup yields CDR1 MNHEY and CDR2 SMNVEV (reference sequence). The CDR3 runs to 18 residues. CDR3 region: CASSPQPPTSGGSYEQYF. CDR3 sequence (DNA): TGTGCCAGCAGTCCCCAACCCCCGACTAGCGGGGGCTCCTACGAGCAGTACTTC.

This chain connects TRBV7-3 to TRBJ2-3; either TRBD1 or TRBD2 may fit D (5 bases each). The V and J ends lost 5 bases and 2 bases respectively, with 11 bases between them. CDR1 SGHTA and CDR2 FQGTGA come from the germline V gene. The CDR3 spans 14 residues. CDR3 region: CASSPGPSTDTQYF. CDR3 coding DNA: TGTGCCAGCAGCCCGGGACCCTCCACAGATACGCAGTATTTT.

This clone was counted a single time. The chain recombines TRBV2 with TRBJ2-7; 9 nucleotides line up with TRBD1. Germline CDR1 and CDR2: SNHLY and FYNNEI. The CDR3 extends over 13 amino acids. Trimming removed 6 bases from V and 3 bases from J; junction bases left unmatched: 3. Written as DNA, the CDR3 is TGTGCCAGCAGGGACAGGGGTCGCTACGAGCAGTACTTC. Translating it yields CASRDRGRYEQYF.

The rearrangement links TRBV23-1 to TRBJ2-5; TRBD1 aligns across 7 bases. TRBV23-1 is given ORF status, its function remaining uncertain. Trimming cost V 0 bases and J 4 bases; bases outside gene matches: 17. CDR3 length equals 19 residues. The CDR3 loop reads CASSQSAGGIIRDRETQYF. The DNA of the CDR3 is TGCGCCAGCAGTCAATCGGCAGGGGGAATCATCAGGGATCGAGAGACCCAGTACTTC.

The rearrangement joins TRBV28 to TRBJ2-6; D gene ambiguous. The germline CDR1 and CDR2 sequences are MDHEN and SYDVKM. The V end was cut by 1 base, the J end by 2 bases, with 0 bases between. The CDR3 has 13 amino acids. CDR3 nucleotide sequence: TGTGCCAGCAGTTTATCTGGGGCCAACGTCCTGACTTTC. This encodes CASSLSGANVLTF.

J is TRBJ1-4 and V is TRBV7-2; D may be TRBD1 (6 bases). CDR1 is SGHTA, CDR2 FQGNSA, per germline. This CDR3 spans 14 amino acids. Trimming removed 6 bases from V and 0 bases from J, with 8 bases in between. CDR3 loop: CASSPGATNEKLFF. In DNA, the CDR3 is TGTGCCAGCAGTCCAGGGGCAACTAATGAAAAACTGTTTTTT.

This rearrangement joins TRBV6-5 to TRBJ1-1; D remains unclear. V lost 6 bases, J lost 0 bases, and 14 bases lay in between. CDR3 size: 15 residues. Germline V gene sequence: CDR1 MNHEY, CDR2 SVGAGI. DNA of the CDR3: TGTGCCAGCAGAAGGTGGACGGAAGTGAACACTGAAGCTTTCTTT. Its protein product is CASRRWTEVNTEAFF.

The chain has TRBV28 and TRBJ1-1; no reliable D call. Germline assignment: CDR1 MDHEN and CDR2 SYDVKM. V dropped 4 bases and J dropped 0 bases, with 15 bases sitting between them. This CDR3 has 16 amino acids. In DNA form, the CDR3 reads TGTGCCAGCAGTTCTCCGTCTTTATTAATGAACACTGAAGCTTTCTTT. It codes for CASSSPSLLMNTEAFF.

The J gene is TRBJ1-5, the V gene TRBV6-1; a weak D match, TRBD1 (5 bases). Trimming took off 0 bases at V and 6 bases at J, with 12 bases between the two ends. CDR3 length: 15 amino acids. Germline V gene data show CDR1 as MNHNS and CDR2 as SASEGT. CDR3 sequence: CASSEARGGVQPQHF. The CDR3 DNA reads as TGTGCCAGCAGTGAAGCTAGGGGAGGGGTTCAGCCCCAGCATTTT.

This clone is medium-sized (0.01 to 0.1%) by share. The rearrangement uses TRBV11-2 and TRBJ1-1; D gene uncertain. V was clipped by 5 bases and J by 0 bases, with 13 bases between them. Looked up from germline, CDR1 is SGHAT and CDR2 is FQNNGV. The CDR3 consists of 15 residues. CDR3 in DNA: TGTGCCAGCAGCCCGCCGGGCACCTTGAACACTGAAGCTTTCTTT. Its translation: CASSPPGTLNTEAFF. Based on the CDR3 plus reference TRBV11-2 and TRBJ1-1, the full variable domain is EAGVAQSPRYKIIEKRQSVAFWCNPISGHATLYWYQQILGQGPKLLIQFQNNGVVDDSQLPKDRFSAERLKGVDSTLKIQPAKLEDSAVYLCASSPPGTLNTEAFFGQGTRLTVV.

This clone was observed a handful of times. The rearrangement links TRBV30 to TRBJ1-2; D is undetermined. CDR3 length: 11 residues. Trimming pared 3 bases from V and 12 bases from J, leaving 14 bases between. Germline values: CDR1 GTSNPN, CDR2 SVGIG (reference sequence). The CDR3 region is CAWSHAPPNTF. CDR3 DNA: TGTGCCTGGAGCCATGCTCCCCCGAACACCTTC. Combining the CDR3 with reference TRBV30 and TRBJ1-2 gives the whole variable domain SQTIHQWPATLVQPVGSPLSLECTVEGTSNPNLYWYRQAAGRGLQLLFYSVGIGQISSEVPQNLSASRPQDRQFILSSKKLLLSDSGFYLCAWSHAPPNTFGSGTRLTVV.

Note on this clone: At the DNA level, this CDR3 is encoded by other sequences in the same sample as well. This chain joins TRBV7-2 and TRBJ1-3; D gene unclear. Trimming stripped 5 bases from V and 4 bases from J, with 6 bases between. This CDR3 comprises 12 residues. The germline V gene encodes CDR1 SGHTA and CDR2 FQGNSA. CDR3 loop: CASSRAGNTIYF. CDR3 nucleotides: TGTGCCAGCAGCCGTGCCGGAAACACCATATATTTT. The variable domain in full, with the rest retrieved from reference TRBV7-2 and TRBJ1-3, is GAGVSQSPSNKVTEKGKDVELRCDPISGHTALYWYRQSLGQGLEFLIYFQGNSAPDKSGLPSDRFSAERTGGSVSTLTIQRTQQEDSAVYLCASSRAGNTIYFGEGSWLTVV.

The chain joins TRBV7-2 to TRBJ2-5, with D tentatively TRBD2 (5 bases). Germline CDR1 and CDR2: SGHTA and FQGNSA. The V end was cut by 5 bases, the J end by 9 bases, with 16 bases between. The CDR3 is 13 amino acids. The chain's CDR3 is CASSPWTAQAQYF. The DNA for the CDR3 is TGTGCCAGCAGCCCCTGGACTGCCCAGGCCCAGTACTTC.

The CDR3 spells CASSLTSGSGVDTQYF. CDR3 DNA sequence: TGCGCCAGCAGCTTGACTAGCGGGAGTGGGGTGGATACGCAGTATTTT. The genes are TRBV5-1 and TRBJ2-3; 11 nucleotides align to TRBD2. From germline, CDR1 is SGHRS and CDR2 YFSETQ. The CDR3 runs 16 residues. V lost 1 base and J lost 6; bases outside the gene matches: 7.